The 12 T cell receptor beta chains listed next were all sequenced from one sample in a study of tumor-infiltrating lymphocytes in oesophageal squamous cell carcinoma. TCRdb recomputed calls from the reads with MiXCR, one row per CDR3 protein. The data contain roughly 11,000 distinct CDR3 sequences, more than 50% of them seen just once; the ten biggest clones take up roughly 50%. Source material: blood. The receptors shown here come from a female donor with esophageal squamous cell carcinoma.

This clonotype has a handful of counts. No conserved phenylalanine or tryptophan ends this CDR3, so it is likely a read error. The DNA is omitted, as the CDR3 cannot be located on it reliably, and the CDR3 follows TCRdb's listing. CDR3 residues: CASSTGTGLGNSPLHFGN. V gene TRBV7-6 combines with J gene TRBJ2-5; TRBD1, the table's D call, was not compared with the DNA. Germline-derived CDR1 and CDR2 are SGHVS and FNYEAQ. The CDR3 is made up of 18 amino acids, end residues included.

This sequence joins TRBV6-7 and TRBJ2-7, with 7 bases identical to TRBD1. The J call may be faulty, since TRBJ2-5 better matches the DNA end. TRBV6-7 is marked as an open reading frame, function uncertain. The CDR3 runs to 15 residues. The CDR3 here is CASSYATGYEETQYF. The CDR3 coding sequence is TGTGCCAGCAGTTACGCGACAGGGTACGAAGAGACCCAGTACTTC.

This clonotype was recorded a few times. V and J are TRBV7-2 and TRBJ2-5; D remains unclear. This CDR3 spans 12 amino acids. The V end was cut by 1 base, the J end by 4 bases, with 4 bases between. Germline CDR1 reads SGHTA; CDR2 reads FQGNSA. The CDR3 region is CASSLVGETQYF. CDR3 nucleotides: TGTGCCAGCAGCTTAGTTGGAGAGACCCAGTACTTC.

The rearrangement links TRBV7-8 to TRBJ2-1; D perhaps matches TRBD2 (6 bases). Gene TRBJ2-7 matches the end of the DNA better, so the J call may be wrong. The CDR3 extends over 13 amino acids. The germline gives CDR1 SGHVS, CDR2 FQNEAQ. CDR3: CASSSREESEQYF. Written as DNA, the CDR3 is TGTGCCAGCAGCAGCAGGGAGGAAAGCGAGCAGTACTTC.

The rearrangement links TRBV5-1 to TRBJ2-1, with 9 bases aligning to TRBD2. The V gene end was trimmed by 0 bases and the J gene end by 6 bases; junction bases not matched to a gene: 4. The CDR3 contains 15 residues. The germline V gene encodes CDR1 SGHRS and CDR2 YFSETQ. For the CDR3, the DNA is TGCGCCAGCAGCTTGGTAGCGGGGGAGCTCAATGAGCAGTTCTTC. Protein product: CASSLVAGELNEQFF. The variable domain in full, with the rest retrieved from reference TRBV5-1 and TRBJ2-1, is KAGVTQTPRYLIKTRGQQVTLSCSPISGHRSVSWYQQTPGQGLQFLFEYFSETQRNKGNFPGRFSGRQFSNSRSEMNVSTLELGDSALYLCASSLVAGELNEQFFGPGTRLTVL.

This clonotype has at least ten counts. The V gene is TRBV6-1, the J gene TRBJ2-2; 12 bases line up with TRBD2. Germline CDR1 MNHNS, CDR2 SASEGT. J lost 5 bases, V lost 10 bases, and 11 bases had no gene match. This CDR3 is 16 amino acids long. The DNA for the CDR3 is TGTGCCATGCGGGCTACGGGACTAGCGGGTACCGGGGAGCTGTTTTTT. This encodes CAMRATGLAGTGELFF.

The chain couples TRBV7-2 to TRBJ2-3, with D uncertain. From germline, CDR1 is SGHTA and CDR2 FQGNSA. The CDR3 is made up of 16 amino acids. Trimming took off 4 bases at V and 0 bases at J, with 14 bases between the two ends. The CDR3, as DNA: TGTGCCAGCAGCTCCGGACCAACTGGAAGCACAGATACGCAGTATTTT. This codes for CASSSGPTGSTDTQYF.

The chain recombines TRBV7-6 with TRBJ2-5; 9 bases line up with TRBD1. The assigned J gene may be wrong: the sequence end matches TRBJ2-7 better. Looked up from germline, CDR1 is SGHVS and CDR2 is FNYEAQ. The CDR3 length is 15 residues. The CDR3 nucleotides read TGTGCCAGCAGCTACAGGGGACAGGGTACCTACGAGCAGTACTTC. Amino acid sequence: CASSYRGQGTYEQYF.

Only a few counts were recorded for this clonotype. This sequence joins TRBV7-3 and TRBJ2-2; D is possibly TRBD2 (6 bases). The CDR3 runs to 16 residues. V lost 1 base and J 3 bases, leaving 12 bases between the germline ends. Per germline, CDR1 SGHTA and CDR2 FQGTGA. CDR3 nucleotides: TGTGCCAGCAGCTTAAGCGCGGCGGGGCACACCGGGGAGCTGTTTTTT. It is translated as CASSLSAAGHTGELFF. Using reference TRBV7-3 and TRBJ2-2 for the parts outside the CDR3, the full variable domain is GAGVSQTPSNKVTEKGKYVELRCDPISGHTALYWYRQSLGQGPEFLIYFQGTGAADDSGLPNDRFFAVRPEGSVSTLKIQRTERGDSAVYLCASSLSAAGHTGELFFGEGSRLTVL.

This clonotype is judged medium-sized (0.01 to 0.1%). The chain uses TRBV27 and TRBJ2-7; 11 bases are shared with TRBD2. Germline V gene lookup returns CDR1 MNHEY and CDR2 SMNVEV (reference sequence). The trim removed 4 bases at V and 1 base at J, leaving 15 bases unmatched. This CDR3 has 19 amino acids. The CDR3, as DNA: TGTGCCAGCAGTTACAGGGGACTTGCTCTAGCGGGAGGATCCTACGAGCAGTACTTC. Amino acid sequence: CASSYRGLALAGGSYEQYF.

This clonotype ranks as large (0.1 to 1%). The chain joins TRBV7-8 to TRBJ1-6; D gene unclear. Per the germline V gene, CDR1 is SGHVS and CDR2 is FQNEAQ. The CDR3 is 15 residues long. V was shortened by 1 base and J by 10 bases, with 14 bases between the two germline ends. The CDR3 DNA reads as TGTGCCAGCAGCTTAGTGGCGGGGAAGGTGTCACCCCTCCACTTT. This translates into CASSLVAGKVSPLHF.

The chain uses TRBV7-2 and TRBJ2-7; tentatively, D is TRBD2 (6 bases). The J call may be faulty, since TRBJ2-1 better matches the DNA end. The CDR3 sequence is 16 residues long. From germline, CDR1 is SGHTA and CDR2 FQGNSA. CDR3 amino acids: CASSPRGSGPGDEQFF. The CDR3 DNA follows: TGTGCCAGCAGCCCTCGGGGTAGCGGACCAGGCGATGAGCAGTTCTTC.